The rows below give T cell receptor beta chains drawn from one sample of a study of beta chain features in type 1 diabetes. Only in-frame clones appear in the TCRdb table, and some are missing; sequencing was by immunoSEQ multiplex PCR. The table shows 110,000 to 150,000 clones, with about 7% occurring only once. The sample consisted of central memory CD4+ T cells from blood. These receptors all stem from a woman aged 30 to 39 in good health. The CDR3 runs from the conserved cysteine through the conserved F or W. Fields, in order: V gene, clone size, J gene, D gene, CDR3 protein, CDR3 DNA. A D gene is named only where the DNA matches it firmly. Where a row states a size, it is once, few, many or the class of an expanded clone; other rows omit it.

>TRBV18|.|TRBJ2-1|.
CASSPRYSGSMGDEQFF
TGTGCCAGCTCACCCCGATATAGCGGTTCTATGGGTGATGAGCAGTTCTTC
>TRBV27|few|TRBJ1-1|.
CASRGEGWNTEAFF
TGTGCCAGCAGGGGAGAGGGATGGAACACTGAAGCTTTCTTT
>TRBV6-5|few|TRBJ2-4|.
CASSYSEAKNIQYF
TGTGCCAGCAGTTACTCGGAGGCCAAAAACATTCAGTACTTC
>TRBV2|.|TRBJ1-2|TRBD1
CASRVQGVLNYGYTF
TGTGCCAGCAGGGTACAGGGGGTCCTGAACTATGGCTACACCTTC
>TRBV5-1|.|TRBJ2-7|TRBD1
CASRRDRSTYEQYF
TGCGCCAGCAGACGGGACAGGTCCACCTACGAGCAGTACTTC
>TRBV11-2|.|TRBJ2-1|.
CASSSRTGNNEQFF
TGTGCCAGCAGCTCTCGTACAGGGAACAATGAGCAGTTCTTC
>TRBV7-6|few|TRBJ2-5|.
CASSLEAGGAAETQYF
TGTGCCAGCAGCTTAGAGGCGGGCGGGGCCGCGGAGACCCAGTACTTC
>TRBV27|.|TRBJ2-7|TRBD1
CASSFAGTGIYEQYF
TGTGCCAGCAGTTTTGCAGGGACAGGGATCTACGAGCAGTACTTC
>TRBV7-6|many|TRBJ2-1|.
CASSRRASGGRNEQFF
TGTGCCAGCAGCCGTAGAGCCTCCGGGGGACGGAATGAGCAGTTCTTC
>TRBV7-9|few|TRBJ1-1|.
CASSFGHSYTEAFF
TGTGCCAGCAGCTTTGGACACTCTTACACTGAAGCTTTCTTT
>TRBV5-1|many|TRBJ1-3|.
CASRDTSGNTIYF
TGCGCCAGCAGGGACACCTCTGGAAACACCATATATTTT
>TRBV4-2|few|TRBJ2-7|TRBD2
CASSRREGLYEQYF
TGTGCCAGCAGCCGGAGGGAGGGCCTCTACGAGCAGTACTTC
>TRBV18|many|TRBJ2-7|.
CASSPLTGTSYEQYF
TGTGCCAGCTCACCACTGACGGGGACTTCCTACGAGCAGTACTTC
>TRBV29-1|.|TRBJ1-1|TRBD1
CSVEAQGATEAFF
TGCAGCGTTGAAGCCCAGGGGGCCACTGAAGCTTTCTTT
>TRBV7-7|.|TRBJ2-5|.
CASSLNRLAKETQYF
TGTGCTAGCAGCTTAAACCGCCTAGCGAAAGAGACCCAGTACTTC
>TRBV6-5|.|TRBJ1-1|TRBD1
CASSPGGQANTEAFF
TGTGCCAGCAGTCCGGGGGGACAGGCGAACACTGAAGCTTTCTTT
>TRBV7-2|.|TRBJ2-1|.
CASIREASAVNEQFF
TGTGCCAGCATCAGGGAGGCTAGCGCCGTCAATGAGCAGTTCTTC
>TRBV19|few|TRBJ2-7|.
CASSTRWNEQYF
TGTGCCAGTAGTACCAGGTGGAACGAGCAGTACTTC
>TRBV12-1|.|TRBJ1-2|.
CASIEGEDYGYTF
TGTGCCAGCATCGAGGGAGAAGACTATGGCTACACCTTC
>TRBV18|.|TRBJ1-1|.
CASSPTPSTEAFF
TGTGCCAGCTCACCGACTCCATCCACTGAAGCTTTCTTT
>TRBV7-3|few|TRBJ1-1|.
CASSVTGYTEAFF
TGTGCCAGCAGCGTTACAGGGTACACTGAAGCTTTCTTT
>TRBV5-1|few|TRBJ1-1|.
CASSLQETVNTEAFF
TGCGCCAGCAGCCTTCAGGAGACAGTGAACACTGAAGCTTTCTTT
>TRBV29-1|few|TRBJ1-3|.
CSVETPGTGNTIYF
TGCAGCGTTGAAACCCCAGGGACTGGAAACACCATATATTTT
>TRBV7-8|many|TRBJ2-1|TRBD2
CASSPSGSPLEQFF
TGTGCCAGCAGCCCTAGCGGCTCCCCGCTTGAGCAGTTCTTC
>TRBV28|few|TRBJ2-2|.
CASRIQGGGTGELFF
TGTGCCAGCAGGATTCAGGGAGGGGGCACCGGGGAGCTGTTTTTT
>TRBV13|many|TRBJ1-3|TRBD1
CASSLSGGASGNTIYF
TGTGCCAGCAGCTTATCAGGGGGCGCATCTGGAAACACCATATATTTT
>TRBV6-1|few|TRBJ2-5|.
CASSESIETQYF
TGTGCCAGCAGTGAGTCTATAGAGACCCAGTACTTC
>TRBV11-1|few|TRBJ2-7|.
CASSLDSYSYEQYF
TGTGCCAGCAGCCTGGACTCATACTCCTACGAGCAGTACTTC
>TRBV28|few|TRBJ2-7|TRBD2
CASRPPLAGGGEQYF
TGTGCCAGCAGGCCACCACTAGCGGGAGGTGGGGAGCAGTACTTC
>TRBV6-1|.|TRBJ2-1|.
CASSDWGRDNEQFF
TGTGCCAGCAGTGATTGGGGGCGGGACAATGAGCAGTTCTTC
>TRBV5-4|.|TRBJ2-2|TRBD2
CASSFGRGDGELFF
TGTGCCAGCAGCTTCGGGCGGGGGGACGGGGAGCTGTTTTTT
>TRBV4-2|.|TRBJ2-1|TRBD2
CASSLVAGFSNEQFF
TGTGCCAGCAGCTTAGTAGCGGGGTTTAGTAATGAGCAGTTCTTC
>TRBV27|.|TRBJ1-5|TRBD1
CASSLSHGQGPQHF
TGTGCCAGCAGTCTATCCCATGGACAGGGCCCCCAGCATTTT
>TRBV10-3|few|TRBJ2-3|TRBD1
CATSTGTGGGGTQYF
TGTGCCACAAGTACCGGGACAGGGGGTGGTGGTACGCAGTATTTT
>TRBV6-1|.|TRBJ1-1|.
CASSEVGLGAFF
TGTGCCAGCAGTGAAGTGGGACTTGGAGCTTTCTTT
>TRBV28|.|TRBJ2-3|.
CASRGLQTDTQYF
TGTGCCAGCAGGGGCCTCCAGACAGATACGCAGTATTTT
>TRBV7-2|few|TRBJ2-3|TRBD2
CASSSGLAGGGSDTQYF
TGTGCCAGCAGCTCGGGACTAGCGGGAGGGGGGTCAGATACGCAGTATTTT
>TRBV7-2|.|TRBJ2-3|TRBD2
CASSQTSGGVTDTQYF
TGTGCCAGCAGCCAAACTAGCGGGGGTGTCACAGATACGCAGTATTTT
>TRBV7-9|few|TRBJ2-7|TRBD2
CASSFRTSGIYEQYF
TGTGCCAGCAGCTTTCGGACTAGCGGGATCTACGAGCAGTACTTC
>TRBV19|few|TRBJ2-4|TRBD2
CASSIAGGLDIQYF
TGTGCCAGTAGTATAGCGGGGGGGTTGGACATTCAGTACTTC
>TRBV4-2|many|TRBJ1-2|.
CASSQDGGHDYGYTF
TGTGCCAGCAGCCAAGACGGGGGTCATGACTATGGCTACACCTTC
>TRBV7-3|.|TRBJ1-2|TRBD1
CASSLGQGSGYTF
TGTGCCAGCAGCTTAGGACAGGGATCTGGCTACACCTTC
>TRBV2|few|TRBJ2-2|TRBD2
CASRTSGSRTGELFF
TGTGCCAGCAGAACAAGCGGGAGTAGGACCGGGGAGCTGTTTTTT
>TRBV7-3|few|TRBJ2-2|.
CASSLSGTGGNTNTGELFF
TGTGCCAGCAGCTTAAGTGGGACGGGCGGGAATACGAACACCGGGGAGCTGTTTTTT
>TRBV7-2|few|TRBJ2-7|.
CASSLNTGYEQYF
TGTGCCAGCAGCTTAAATACAGGGTACGAGCAGTACTTC
>TRBV18|many|TRBJ2-7|.
CASSPPGGASYEQYF
TGTGCCAGCTCACCACCGGGGGGGGCCTCCTACGAGCAGTACTTC
>TRBV5-1|.|TRBJ2-4|TRBD1
CASSKIQGSTKNIQYF
TGCGCCAGCAGCAAGATACAGGGGTCTACCAAAAACATTCAGTACTTC